This paragraph reports one TCR beta chain. Profiling relied on immunoSEQ multiplex PCR, and the TCRdb table lists in-frame clones only, not all of them. The sample includes about 130,000 clones, 90% seen only once; the top ten take roughly 7.2%. This entry is derived from a study of T cell responses to AZD1222 COVID-19 vaccine. This receptor was identified in an adult in good health. The source material was peripheral blood, sampled on day 0 of AZD1222 vaccination.

DNA of the CDR3: TGTGCCAGCAGCGTAGCTAGCGGGGGAAGGCGGTCCTACAATGAGCAGTTCTTC. Translating it yields CASSVASGGRRSYNEQFF. V usage is TRBV9 and J usage is TRBJ2-1; 10 positions agree with TRBD2. The CDR3 sequence is 18 residues long. V dropped 0 bases and J dropped 1; count of bases not matched to a gene: 7. The germline gives CDR1 SGDLS, CDR2 YYNGEE.